These 8 T cell receptor beta chains share one sample of origin, sequenced in a study of Graves' ophthalmopathy and Graves' hyperthyroidism. The authors amplified TCR beta CDR3 regions from RNA transcripts. The first-round RT-PCR employed HTBI primers together with the Qiagen OneStep RT-PCR kit. A multiplex PCR was then performed as the second round. TCRdb fed the multiplex PCR reads into MiXCR, producing one record per CDR3 protein. Of almost 750,000 distinct CDR3 sequences listed, around 40% are singletons. Sequenced input: peripheral blood. The receptors derive from an adult man with Graves' ophthalmopathy.

This clonotype was detected a few times. V gene TRBV7-2 combines with J gene TRBJ1-3; 10 nucleotides match TRBD1. V shed 5 bases, J shed 1 base, and the junction held 8 bases outside the gene matches. CDR1 and CDR2 (germline): SGHTA, FQGNSA. The CDR3 runs 17 residues. The CDR3 sequence is CASSPSDRGRSGNTIYF. In DNA form, the CDR3 reads TGTGCCAGCAGCCCGTCAGACAGGGGGCGATCTGGAAACACCATATATTTT.

J is TRBJ1-1 and V is TRBV7-3; TRBD1 aligns across 8 bases. J lost 11 bases, V lost 2 bases, and 7 bases had no gene match. CDR3 length: 13 residues. CDR1 SGHTA and CDR2 FQGTGA come from the germline V gene. DNA for the CDR3: TGTGCCAGCAGCTTATACGCAGGGGGCGACGCTTTCTTT. Protein: CASSLYAGGDAFF. Together with reference TRBV7-3 and TRBJ1-1, the CDR3 gives the full variable domain: GAGVSQTPSNKVTEKGKYVELRCDPISGHTALYWYRQSLGQGPEFLIYFQGTGAADDSGLPNDRFFAVRPEGSVSTLKIQRTERGDSAVYLCASSLYAGGDAFFGQGTRLTVV.

This clonotype was seen more than once but under ten times. The V call is TRBV7-9, the J call TRBJ1-1; no clear D gene. The length of the CDR3 is 13 residues. CDR1 and CDR2 from the germline V gene are SEHNR and FQNEAQ (reference sequence). Trimming shortened V by 1 base and J by 8 bases, and 11 bases separated the two germline ends. The CDR3: CASSLGQDSEAFF. The CDR3 DNA is TGTGCCAGCAGCTTAGGACAAGATTCCGAAGCTTTCTTT.

The rearrangement uses TRBV27 and TRBJ1-2; perhaps TRBD1 as D (5 bases). V shed 1 base and J shed 3 bases, with 15 bases lying between them. The CDR3 is 16 amino acids. Germline V CDR1 and CDR2: MNHEY, SMNVEV (reference sequence). CDR3 residues: CASSLWWDGGHYGYTF. The CDR3 bases are TGTGCCAGCAGTTTATGGTGGGACGGAGGTCACTATGGCTACACCTTC.

A word on this clonotype: Relative to the germline gene, one junction end is altered; a read error may explain this. The chain recombines TRBV29-1 with TRBJ2-7; D assignment may be TRBD1 or TRBD2 (5 bases each). CDR1 is SQVTM and CDR2 is ANQGSEA in the germline V gene. The CDR3 is made up of 13 amino acids. This CDR3 reads CGALAGSAYGQYF. Here the CDR3 DNA reads TGCGGCGCTCTAGCAGGGTCAGCCTACGGGCAGTACTTC.

There are many counts of this clonotype. J is TRBJ1-6 and V is TRBV7-9, with 9 bases matching TRBD1. This CDR3 has 16 amino acids. Germline trimming cut 3 bases from V and 10 bases from J; bases unmatched to any gene: 10. From germline, CDR1 is SEHNR and CDR2 FQNEAQ (reference sequence). The CDR3 loop is CASSLSVRDRDSPLHF. The DNA for the CDR3 is TGTGCCAGCAGCTTGAGCGTCCGGGACAGGGACTCACCCCTCCACTTT.

This clonotype was observed a single time. Being one base from a much bigger clone, this may be a read error. The V gene is TRBV24-1, the J gene TRBJ2-5; TRBD1 might be the D (5 bases). Germline V gene data show CDR1 as KGHDR and CDR2 as SFDVKD. This CDR3 has 14 amino acids. The ends were cut back, 3 bases at V and 4 bases at J, with 11 bases in the middle. The CDR3 protein is CATSDGAVSETQYF. In nucleotides, the CDR3 is TGTGCCACCAGTGATGGGGCAGTCTCAGAGACCCAGTACTTC.

Notes on this clonotype: The junction departs from the called germline gene at one end, perhaps through a read error. The chain links TRBV7-2 to TRBJ1-1, with D maybe TRBD1 (6 bases). CDR3 length: 12 residues. Germline loops: CDR1 SGHTA, CDR2 FQGNSA. The CDR3 spells CDSSPGHPRAFF. The CDR3 DNA is TGTGACAGCAGCCCGGGACACCCCAGGGCCTTCTTT.